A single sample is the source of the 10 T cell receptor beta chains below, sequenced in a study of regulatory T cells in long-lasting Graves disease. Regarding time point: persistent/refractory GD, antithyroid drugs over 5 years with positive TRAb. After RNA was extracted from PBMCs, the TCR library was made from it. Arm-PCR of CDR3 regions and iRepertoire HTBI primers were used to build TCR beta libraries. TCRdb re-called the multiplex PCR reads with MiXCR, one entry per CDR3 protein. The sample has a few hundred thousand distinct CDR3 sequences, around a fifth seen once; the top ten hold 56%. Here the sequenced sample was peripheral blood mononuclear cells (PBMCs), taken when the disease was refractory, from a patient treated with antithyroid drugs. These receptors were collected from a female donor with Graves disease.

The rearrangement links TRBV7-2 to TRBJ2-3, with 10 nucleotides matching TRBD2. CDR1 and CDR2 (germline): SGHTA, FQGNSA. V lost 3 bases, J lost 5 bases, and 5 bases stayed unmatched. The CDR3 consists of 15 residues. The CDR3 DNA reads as TGTGCCAGCAGCTTCGGGCTAGCGGGAGAAGATACGCAGTATTTT. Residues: CASSFGLAGEDTQYF.

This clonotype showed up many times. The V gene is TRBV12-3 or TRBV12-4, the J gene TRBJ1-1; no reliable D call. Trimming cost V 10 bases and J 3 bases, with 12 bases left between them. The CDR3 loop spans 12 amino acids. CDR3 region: CATTLADTEAFF. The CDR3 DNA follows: TGTGCCACTACCTTAGCGGACACTGAAGCTTTCTTT.

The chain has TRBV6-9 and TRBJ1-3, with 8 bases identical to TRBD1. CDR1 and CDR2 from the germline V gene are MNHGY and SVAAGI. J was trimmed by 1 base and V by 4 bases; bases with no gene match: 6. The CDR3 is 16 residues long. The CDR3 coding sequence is TGTGCCAGCAGTTGGGGGACAGGTTCGTCTGGAAACACCATATATTTT. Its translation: CASSWGTGSSGNTIYF.

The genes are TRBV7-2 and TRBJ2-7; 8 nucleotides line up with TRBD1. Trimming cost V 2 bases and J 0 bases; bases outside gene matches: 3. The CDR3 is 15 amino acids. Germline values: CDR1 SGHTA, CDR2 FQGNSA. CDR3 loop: CASSLQGASSYEQYF. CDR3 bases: TGTGCCAGCAGCTTACAGGGGGCATCCTCCTACGAGCAGTACTTC.

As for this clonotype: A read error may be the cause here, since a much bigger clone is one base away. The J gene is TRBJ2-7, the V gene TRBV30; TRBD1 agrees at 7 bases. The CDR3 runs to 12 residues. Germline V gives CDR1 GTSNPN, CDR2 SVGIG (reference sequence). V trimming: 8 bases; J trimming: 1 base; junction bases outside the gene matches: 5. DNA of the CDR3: TGTGCCGGCTACAGGGGTTCCTACGAGCAGTACTTC. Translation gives CAGYRGSYEQYF.

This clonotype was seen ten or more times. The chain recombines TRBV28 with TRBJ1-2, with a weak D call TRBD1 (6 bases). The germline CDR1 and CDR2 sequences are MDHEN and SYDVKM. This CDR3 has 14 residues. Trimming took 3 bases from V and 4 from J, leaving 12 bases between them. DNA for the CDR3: TGTGCCAGCAGTTTTATTAGGGGGATCTATGGCTACACCTTC. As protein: CASSFIRGIYGYTF.

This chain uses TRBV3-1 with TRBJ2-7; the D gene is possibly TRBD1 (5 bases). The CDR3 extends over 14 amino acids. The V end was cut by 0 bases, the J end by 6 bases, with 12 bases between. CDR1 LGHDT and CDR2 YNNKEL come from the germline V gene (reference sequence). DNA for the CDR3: TGTGCCAGCAGCCAAGAATATAGGGGTAGCGAGCAGTACTTC. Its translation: CASSQEYRGSEQYF.

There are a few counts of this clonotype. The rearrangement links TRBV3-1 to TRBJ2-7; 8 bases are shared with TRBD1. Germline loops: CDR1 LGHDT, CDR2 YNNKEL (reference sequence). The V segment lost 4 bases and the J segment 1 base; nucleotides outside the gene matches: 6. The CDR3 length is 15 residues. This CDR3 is CASSPRQGLSYEQYF. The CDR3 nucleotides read TGTGCCAGCAGCCCGCGACAGGGGCTATCCTACGAGCAGTACTTC.

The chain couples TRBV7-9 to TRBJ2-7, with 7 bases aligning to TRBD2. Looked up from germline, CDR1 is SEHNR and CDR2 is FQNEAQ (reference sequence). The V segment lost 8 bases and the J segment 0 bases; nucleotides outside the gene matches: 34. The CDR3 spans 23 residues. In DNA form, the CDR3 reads TGTGCCAGCGCGCGGACGCTTTACAAGTGGGGGGGGACCCCGGACGAGACCTCCTACGAGCAGTACTTC. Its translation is CASARTLYKWGGTPDETSYEQYF. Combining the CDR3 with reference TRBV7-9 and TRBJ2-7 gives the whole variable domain DTGVSQNPRHKITKRGQNVTFRCDPISEHNRLYWYRQTLGQGPEFLTYFQNEAQLEKSRLLSDRFSAERPKGSFSTLEIQRTEQGDSAMYLCASARTLYKWGGTPDETSYEQYFGPGTRLTVT.

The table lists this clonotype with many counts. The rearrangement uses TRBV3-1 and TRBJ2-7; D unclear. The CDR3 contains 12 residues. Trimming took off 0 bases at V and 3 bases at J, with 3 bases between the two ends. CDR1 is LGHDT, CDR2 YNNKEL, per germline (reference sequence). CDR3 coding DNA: TGTGCCAGCAGCCAAGAGGTCTACGAGCAGTACTTC. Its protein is CASSQEVYEQYF.